A single sample gave rise to the 16 T cell receptor beta chains below, sequenced in a study of monozygotic twins with cystic fibrosis. Assay used: immunoSEQ multiplex PCR; TCRdb lists only in-frame clones, some missing. The sample contains fewer than 30,000 clones, 90% of which appear only once. Sequences were obtained from blood. The receptors were sampled from a girl aged 2 to 10 with cystic fibrosis.

The chain carries TRBV29-1 and TRBJ2-7; perhaps TRBD2 as D (7 bases). The germline V gene has CDR1 SQVTM and CDR2 ANQGSEA. This CDR3 is 13 amino acids long. V dropped 5 bases and J dropped 6 bases, with 17 bases sitting between them. The CDR3 reads CSVSIGGAFEQYF. The CDR3 region has the DNA TGCAGCGTTTCTATTGGGGGGGCGTTCGAGCAGTACTTC.

This clone was seen once. Other DNA sequences in the sample encode the same CDR3. V usage is TRBV5-1 and J usage is TRBJ2-3; D is unresolved. The germline gives CDR1 SGHRS, CDR2 YFSETQ. This CDR3 spans 14 amino acids. The V gene lost 5 bases and the J gene lost 0 bases, with 10 bases spanning the gap. The CDR3 spells CASSLDSSTDTQYF. As DNA, the CDR3 is TGCGCCAGCAGTTTAGATTCTAGCACAGATACGCAGTATTTT.

The J gene is TRBJ1-5, the V gene TRBV7-2, with TRBD1 matching over 7 bases. J was trimmed by 4 bases and V by 3 bases; bases with no gene match: 9. From germline, CDR1 is SGHTA and CDR2 FQGNSA. This CDR3 is 16 amino acids long. CDR3 in DNA: TGTGCCAGCAGCTTGGAACAGGGGTTCTGGAATCAGCCCCAGCATTTT. Translation gives CASSLEQGFWNQPQHF.

Only one count was recorded for this clone. The CDR3 sequence is CASSPGTVANYEQYF. The CDR3 bases are TGTGCCAGCAGTCCGGGGACAGTAGCGAACTACGAGCAGTACTTC. J is TRBJ2-7 and V is TRBV6-6; 7 nucleotides align to TRBD1. V was pared by 5 bases and J by 3 bases, with 10 bases of the junction left unmatched. Germline-derived CDR1 and CDR2 are MNHNY and SVGAGI (reference sequence). The CDR3 totals 15 residues.

The chain combines TRBV19 with TRBJ1-5; D is perhaps TRBD1 (6 bases). Trimming stripped 5 bases from V and 9 bases from J, with 11 bases between. This CDR3 contains 12 residues. Germline V lookup: CDR1 LNHDA, CDR2 SQIVND (reference sequence). The CDR3 DNA reads TGTGCCAGTAGTTACAGGGAGGGGCCCCAGCATTTT. Amino acids: CASSYREGPQHF.

This chain connects TRBV18 to TRBJ1-2; D unresolved. The CDR3 has 13 residues. Between the trimmed V and J ends, which lost 4 bases and 3 bases, there was a span of 9 bases. Germline V gene data show CDR1 as KGHSH and CDR2 as LQKENI. The CDR3 coding sequence is TGTGCCAGCTCACAGTTAGTCTACTATGGCTACACCTTC. Protein sequence: CASSQLVYYGYTF.

The V and J genes are TRBV19 and TRBJ1-5, with a weak D call TRBD1 (6 bases). Trimming pared 6 bases from V and 5 bases from J, leaving 20 bases between. The length of the CDR3 is 16 residues. From germline, CDR1 is LNHDA and CDR2 SQIVND (reference sequence). The CDR3 is CASRGYGSRGYQPQHF. CDR3 DNA: TGTGCCAGTAGGGGATACGGTTCCAGGGGCTATCAGCCCCAGCATTTT.

The gene calls are TRBV4-3 and TRBJ2-3; 8 positions agree with TRBD2. The germline V gene encodes CDR1 LGHNA and CDR2 YSLEER. The CDR3 covers 17 residues. The J segment lost 4 bases and the V segment lost 0 bases, leaving 9 bases of the junction unmatched. DNA of the CDR3: TGCGCCAGCAGCCAAGACTTAAGGCGGGGGGACTCAGATACGCAGTATTTT. Translation: CASSQDLRRGDSDTQYF.

This clone was seen once. V and J are TRBV10-3 and TRBJ1-2; no firm D call. Trimming left V 2 bases short and J 7 bases short, with 17 bases between. Germline assignment: CDR1 ENHRY and CDR2 SYGVKD. The CDR3 length is 15 residues. CDR3 amino acids: CAISEPVSSTPGYTF. For the CDR3, the DNA is TGTGCCATCAGTGAGCCGGTATCTTCGACCCCTGGCTACACCTTC.

This clone was found once. The chain recombines TRBV5-1 with TRBJ2-1; D may match TRBD1 or TRBD2 (5 bases each). The CDR3 is made up of 16 amino acids. Germline CDR1 is SGHRS and CDR2 is YFSETQ. V was trimmed by 4 bases and J by 2 bases, leaving 16 bases between them. CDR3 bases: TGCGCCAGCAGCACCTACTCGGGACGCACCTACAATGAGCAGTTCTTC. The encoded protein is CASSTYSGRTYNEQFF.

This clone was detected only a few times. CDR3 bases: TGTGCCAGTAGTATAGGCGGGTCGGGAGTCGGTGGGTACACCATATATTTT. Its protein product is CASSIGGSGVGGYTIYF. The chain uses TRBV19 and TRBJ1-3; no clear D gene. The CDR3 spans 17 residues. V was pared by 1 base and J by 8 bases, with 21 bases between. Germline V gene lookup returns CDR1 LNHDA and CDR2 SQIVND (reference sequence).

The J gene is TRBJ2-3, the V gene TRBV4-3; TRBD2 agrees at 9 bases. CDR1 and CDR2 (germline): LGHNA, YSLEER. The V gene end was trimmed by 0 bases and the J gene end by 5 bases; junction bases not matched to a gene: 6. The CDR3 is made up of 16 amino acids. DNA for the CDR3: TGCGCCAGCAGCCAAGAGGTAGCGGGGGCCGAAGATACGCAGTATTTT. Translating gives CASSQEVAGAEDTQYF.

The CDR3 loop reads CASRGAAGGSGYTF. DNA for the CDR3: TGTGCCAGCAGGGGGGCCGCAGGGGGCTCTGGCTACACCTTC. This chain uses TRBV5-4 with TRBJ1-2; the match to TRBD1 covers 8 bases. This CDR3 is 14 amino acids long. V lost 5 bases and J lost 7; bases outside the gene matches: 10. Looked up from germline, CDR1 is SGHNT and CDR2 is YYREEE (reference sequence).

The rearrangement uses TRBV2 and TRBJ2-7; 8 bases match TRBD1. V shed 8 bases, J shed 2 bases, and the junction held 2 bases outside the gene matches. Looked up from germline, CDR1 is SNHLY and CDR2 is FYNNEI. The CDR3 runs 12 residues. DNA of the CDR3: TGTGCCAGCGGACAGGGCCCCTACGAGCAGTACTTC. It encodes CASGQGPYEQYF. Drawing the rest from reference TRBV2 and TRBJ2-7, the complete variable domain is EPEVTQTPSHQVTQMGQEVILRCVPISNHLYFYWYRQILGQKVEFLVSFYNNEISEKSEIFDDQFSVERPDGSNFTLKIRSTKLEDSAMYFCASGQGPYEQYFGPGTRLTVT.

CDR3 loop: CASSGRDRGTDTIYF. The CDR3 DNA is TGTGCCAGCAGCGGCCGGGACAGGGGGACAGACACCATATATTTT. The chain links TRBV11-2 to TRBJ1-3; 11 nucleotides agree with TRBD1. With 5 bases clipped from V and 8 bases from J, the junction kept 8 bases outside the gene matches. The CDR3 length is 15 residues. From germline, CDR1 is SGHAT and CDR2 FQNNGV.

This clone was observed once. The rearrangement joins TRBV18 to TRBJ1-3; D not resolved. The germline V and J ends were trimmed by 1 base and 0 bases, with 10 bases remaining between them. CDR3 length: 16 amino acids. Germline-derived CDR1 and CDR2 are KGHSH and LQKENI. The CDR3 DNA sequence: TGTGCCAGCTCACCACGTAATGCGATCTCTGGAAACACCATATATTTT. It is translated as CASSPRNAISGNTIYF.